One TCR beta chain is described in this entry. This receptor's antigen is unknown. The sample holds no much larger clone one base away, and base qualities are not on file. The sample belongs to a study of a mutant IDH1 vaccine in newly diagnosed glioma (dated by TCRdb to the early 2020s). As for the study more broadly: Vaccination started 4-6 weeks after radiotherapy alone, or was given together with temozolomide cycles in the groups whose treatment included chemotherapy. For exploratory analyses, longitudinal TCRB deep sequencing was carried out in roughly 23 treated patients wherever samples were available. Peripheral blood was drawn at six visits: V03 (baseline), V05, V07, V10, V12 and V13. The 30 to 40 treated patients were approximately 62% male and about 40% female, with a mean age of around 40 years. Before enrollment, most patients had been given radiochemotherapy with temozolomide as standard therapy, while the rest had received either radiotherapy alone or temozolomide alone. Visit V12 was the week-35 safety follow-up and visit V13 was the week-47 end of study. General conclusions and limits of the study: It was noted by the authors that analyses of patient blood samples could not be reproduced owing to sample limitations. Pseudoprogression appeared unrelated to alterations in the top peripheral T cell clonotypes detected by TCRB sequencing. PBMC samples for TCRB deep sequencing were selected based on availability. Immune responses induced by the vaccine were seen in 93.3% of patients across multiple MHC alleles.

Library preparation was by the immunoSEQ multiplex PCR assay. Rearranged TCR beta chain sequences were amplified with the hsTCRB Kit following the manufacturer's protocol. An Illumina MiSeq was used to sequence the TCRB libraries. The published analysis was carried out like this. The proprietary platform of the kit vendor was used for demultiplexing, trimming and gene mapping. TCRdb carries this immuneACCESS record with in-frame sequences only. Its versions omit some clonotypes, under half of them owing to an unresolved V gene in the studies checked, with the rest unexplained. Clonal size and the V and J genes are those of that table, whereas D and trimming came from the DNA. This sample comprises approximately 45,000 clones, more than 75% of them detected only once. The ten largest make up around 5.7% of the sample. The time point label here, explained by the study, means: week 35, safety follow-up. Each vaccine dose, consisting of 300 ug of a 20-mer mutant IDH1 peptide in Montanide, was administered subcutaneously with topical imiquimod. Eight vaccinations were administered to patients in weeks 1, 3, 5, 7, 11, 15, 19 and 23, corresponding to visits V03 through V10. All donors had newly diagnosed IDH1-mutant astrocytomas of WHO grade 3 or 4 that showed loss of nuclear ATRX. The samples were drawn from NOA16, a multicentre, single-arm, open-label phase I trial in Germany that tested a mutant IDH1 peptide vaccine in humans for the first time. Genomic DNA for TCRB sequencing was isolated from EDTA blood with the DNeasy Blood and Tissue Kit.

The receptor's source is a woman aged 40 to 50 with glioma. Specimen: PBMCs, collected from a glioma patient whose treatment included an IDH1 peptide vaccine.

The CDR3 amino acid sequence is: CASSANRGPPPELFF. In nucleotides, the sequence is TGTGCCAGCAGTGCCAACAGGGGCCCCCCACCGGAGCTGTTTTTT. Rearrangement joined TRBV6-1 to TRBJ2-2; 7 bases in the middle match TRBD1. CDR1 and CDR2 were assigned from the germline V gene as MNHNS and SASEGT. The CDR3 starts with the cysteine, ends with the phenylalanine, and has 15 residues. Only CDR3 DNA remains: 45 bases, in frame from the first base. V ends up 4 bases short and J 10 bases short, with an unmatched junction base count of 12.